This TCR beta chain was recovered during a study of T cell repertoires in cytomegalovirus infection. The overall study: HLA-B-restricted CMV epitopes that are well studied, plus recently identified HLA-C-restricted ones, were used by the study. In public TCR beta signatures, there were indications of both CMV infection and matching HLA type. Whole-study results and caveats: The ex vivo response was dominated by HLA-C-restricted CMV-specific TCR beta clonotypes.

TCRdb redid the calling of the reads with MiXCR, one entry per CDR3 protein. This sample yields approximately 390,000 distinct CDR3 sequences, of which nearly 35% are seen a single time; approximately 15% belongs to the top ten. The CDR3 extends over 15 amino acids. J was trimmed by 7 bases and V by 4 bases; bases with no gene match: 13. Germline V gives CDR1 SGHKS, CDR2 YYEKEE (reference sequence). This clonotype showed up just a few times. The antigen is undetermined. The chain combines TRBV5-5 with TRBJ2-5, with 7 bases identical to TRBD1. This sequence was found in a human donor in good health (CMV status not recorded). Some clones in this sample may be carry-over from other donors' samples. This material consisted of cultured PBMCs, taken from culture after CMV antigen stimulation. The CDR3 region is CASSPVNRGGGTQYF. The CDR3 DNA sequence: TGTGCCAGCAGCCCGGTAAACAGGGGTGGCGGGACCCAGTACTTC.